The 10 T cell receptor beta chains listed next were all sequenced from one sample in a study of shared clonotypes between healthy human individuals. Using immunoSEQ multiplex PCR, the repertoire was profiled, and TCRdb retains in-frame clones only, with some absent. This sample has about 560,000 clones; around 78% occur once, and the top ten carry around 11%. Sequenced input: PBMCs. These receptors all come from a woman aged 40 to 50 in good health. Some clones in this sample may be carry-over from other donors' samples.

Worth noting for this clone: The conserved final phenylalanine or tryptophan is absent from the CDR3, which likely points to a read error. This sequence joins TRBV30 and TRBJ1-2, with D maybe TRBD1 (6 bases). The CDR3 totals 14 residues. The germline V and J ends were trimmed by 7 bases and 3 bases, with 18 bases remaining between them. CDR1 is GTSNPN and CDR2 is SVGIG in the germline V gene (reference sequence). CDR3 in DNA: TGTGCCTCGCCCCGGGGCAGGGGTTACTATGGCTACACCTCC. Translated: CASPRGRGYYGYTS.

This clone has ten or more counts. V and J are TRBV5-1 and TRBJ2-5; 8 positions match TRBD2. The CDR3 is 13 amino acids. V trimming: 7 bases; J trimming: 5 bases; junction bases outside the gene matches: 7. Germline lookup yields CDR1 SGHRS and CDR2 YFSETQ. As DNA, the CDR3 is TGCGCCAGCGGGGAAGGCGGGAGGGAGACCCAGTACTTC. Protein product: CASGEGGRETQYF.

V is TRBV6-6 and J is TRBJ2-7, with TRBD2 matching over 11 bases. The CDR3 is made up of 14 amino acids. The J segment lost 6 bases and the V segment lost 8 bases, leaving 9 bases of the junction unmatched. CDR1 is MNHNY and CDR2 is SVGAGI in the germline V gene (reference sequence). In DNA, the CDR3 is TGTGCCAGCGGGCCCACTAGCGGGAGCCTCGAGCAGTACTTC. Translation: CASGPTSGSLEQYF.

This chain connects TRBV7-8 to TRBJ2-1; 12 bases line up with TRBD2. V lost 5 bases and J lost 6; bases outside the gene matches: 5. The CDR3 spans 15 residues. Germline loops: CDR1 SGHVS, CDR2 FQNEAQ. The CDR3 bases are TGTGCCAGCAGCACTACTAGCGGGGGGATCAATGAGCAGTTCTTC. Amino acid sequence: CASSTTSGGINEQFF.

The chain combines TRBV6-1 with TRBJ1-1; D is possibly TRBD1 (6 bases). Germline CDR1 and CDR2: MNHNS and SASEGT. The germline V and J ends were trimmed by 4 bases and 0 bases, with 12 bases remaining between them. CDR3 length: 15 amino acids. DNA of the CDR3: TGTGCCAGCAGTGCCCCACAGGGTATGAACACTGAAGCTTTCTTT. Translating it yields CASSAPQGMNTEAFF.

As DNA, the CDR3 is TGTGCCAGCAGCTTATCCGGGAGACCCCTCTACGAGCAGTACTTC. It translates to CASSLSGRPLYEQYF. The chain couples TRBV11-2 to TRBJ2-7; TRBD2 might be the D (6 bases). Germline lookup yields CDR1 SGHAT and CDR2 FQNNGV. V was shortened by 2 bases and J by 3 bases, with 14 bases between the two germline ends. The CDR3 totals 15 residues. Full variable domain (remainder filled in from reference TRBV11-2 and TRBJ2-7): EAGVAQSPRYKIIEKRQSVAFWCNPISGHATLYWYQQILGQGPKLLIQFQNNGVVDDSQLPKDRFSAERLKGVDSTLKIQPAKLEDSAVYLCASSLSGRPLYEQYFGPGTRLTVT.

As DNA, the CDR3 is TGTGCCAGCTCACCTTACGGGGCAAACAATCAGCCCCAGCATTTT. Its translation: CASSPYGANNQPQHF. The V and J genes are TRBV18 and TRBJ1-5, with a tentative D call TRBD1 (5 bases). Germline assignment: CDR1 KGHSH and CDR2 LQKENI. V gave up 3 bases and J gave up 3 bases, with 12 bases separating them. The CDR3 has 15 amino acids. Looking up the rest from reference TRBV18 and TRBJ1-5 gives the full variable domain: NAGVMQNPRHLVRRRGQEARLRCSPMKGHSHVYWYRQLPEEGLKFMVYLQKENIIDESGMPKERFSAEFPKEGPSILRIQQVVRGDSAAYFCASSPYGANNQPQHFGDGTRLSIL.

The gene calls are TRBV5-1 and TRBJ2-7; TRBD1 matches at 9 bases. This CDR3 comprises 14 residues. Germline V gene sequence: CDR1 SGHRS, CDR2 YFSETQ. V trimming: 0 bases; J trimming: 3 bases; junction bases outside the gene matches: 1. The CDR3 DNA follows: TGCGCCAGCAGCTTGGCGACAGGGGGCTACGAGCAGTACTTC. This translates into CASSLATGGYEQYF.

As concerns this clone: Within the sample, other DNA sequences also encode this same CDR3. The rearrangement links TRBV19 to TRBJ1-5, with no clear D. Per the germline V gene, CDR1 is LNHDA and CDR2 is SQIVND (reference sequence). CDR3 length equals 15 residues. V shed 1 base and J shed 0 bases, with 7 bases lying between them. The CDR3 reads CASSIGEGSNQPQHF. CDR3 sequence (DNA): TGTGCCAGTAGTATAGGGGAGGGTAGCAATCAGCCCCAGCATTTT.

In the case of this clone: This may arise from a read error, as a much more abundant clone is one base away. The chain links TRBV6-5 to TRBJ1-2; D remains ambiguous. V shed 0 bases and J shed 1 base, with 6 bases lying between them. Germline CDR1 and CDR2: MNHEY and SVGAGI. The CDR3 contains 14 residues. Here the CDR3 reads CASSYSQFNYGYTF. CDR3 coding DNA: TGTGCCAGCAGTTACTCCCAGTTTAACTATGGCTACACCTTC.